Each of the 21 T cell receptor beta chains below was sequenced from the same sample in a study of OX40 agonist ivuxolimab in advanced cancers. Here immunoSEQ multiplex PCR was the method, and the copy in TCRdb shows in-frame clones only, minus some. Here the sample spans some 14,000 clones, over 75% being singletons. Material: CD4+ or CD8+ T cells sorted from blood, obtained in a trial of the OX40 agonist ivuxolimab. The receptors shown here come from an adult with an advanced solid tumor such as melanoma, head and neck, liver or kidney cancer.

The chain employs TRBV5-1 and TRBJ1-2, with 9 bases aligning to TRBD1. The CDR3 extends over 16 amino acids. The V gene's germline CDR1 is SGHRS and CDR2 YFSETQ. The V gene end was trimmed by 0 bases and the J gene end by 3 bases; junction bases not matched to a gene: 6. In nucleotides, the CDR3 is TGCGCCAGCAGCTTGGACGGGACAGGGTGGGACTATGGCTACACCTTC. Its translation: CASSLDGTGWDYGYTF.

CDR3 sequence: CASSPRTGWNEQFF. For the CDR3, the DNA is TGTGCCAGCAGCCCCCGGACAGGGTGGAATGAGCAGTTCTTC. The J gene is TRBJ2-1, the V gene TRBV7-3; 8 positions agree with TRBD1. With 5 bases clipped from V and 7 bases from J, the junction kept 7 bases outside the gene matches. The CDR3 spans 14 residues. CDR1 and CDR2 (germline): SGHTA, FQGTGA.

This clone ranks as medium-sized. The chain carries TRBV10-2 and TRBJ1-2; TRBD1 agrees at 8 bases. This CDR3 spans 15 amino acids. The germline V gene encodes CDR1 WSHSY and CDR2 SAAADI. J gave up 5 bases and V 6 bases, and 11 bases lay outside the gene matches. The chain's CDR3 is CASSELPGGPYGYTF. In nucleotides, the CDR3 is TGCGCCAGCAGCGAACTACCAGGGGGCCCATATGGCTACACCTTC.

The chain carries TRBV18 and TRBJ2-7; D perhaps matches TRBD2 (7 bases). The CDR3 length is 15 residues. CDR1 and CDR2 from the germline V gene are KGHSH and LQKENI. Trimming pared 3 bases from V and 0 bases from J, leaving 12 bases between. CDR3 amino acids: CASSPRRGGSYEQYF. The DNA for the CDR3 is TGTGCCAGCTCACCTCGAAGGGGGGGCTCCTACGAGCAGTACTTC.

The V call is TRBV11-1, the J call TRBJ2-3, with D maybe TRBD2 (6 bases). The CDR3 extends over 16 amino acids. V was shortened by 3 bases and J by 6 bases, with 19 bases between the two germline ends. Germline V gives CDR1 SGHAT, CDR2 FQDESV (reference sequence). CDR3 protein: CASSFWGDMDSDTQYF. CDR3 nucleotides: TGTGCCAGCAGCTTTTGGGGGGATATGGACTCGGATACGCAGTATTTT.

This clone is classed as medium-sized (0.01 to 0.1%). The chain combines TRBV6-1 with TRBJ1-5; 7 bases agree with TRBD1. The V gene's germline CDR1 is MNHNS and CDR2 SASEGT. Trimming took 6 bases from V and 7 from J; bases not matched to a gene: 9. This CDR3 region has 14 residues. The CDR3 sequence: CASSYTGEVQPQHF. The CDR3 DNA reads as TGTGCCAGCAGCTATACAGGGGAGGTACAGCCCCAGCATTTT.

J is TRBJ1-1 and V is TRBV5-4; 10 bases agree with TRBD1. The CDR3 sequence is 13 residues long. CDR1 and CDR2 (germline): SGHNT, YYREEE (reference sequence). With V trimmed by 1 base and J by 7 bases, 1 base remained unmatched. The CDR3 coding sequence is TGTGCCAGCAGCTTGTGGGACAGGGGTGAAGCTTTCTTT. This encodes CASSLWDRGEAFF.

J is TRBJ2-7 and V is TRBV19; D is possibly TRBD1 (5 bases). The CDR3 runs to 13 residues. With 1 base removed from V and 1 base from J, the gap between germline ends came to 5 bases. Looked up from germline, CDR1 is LNHDA and CDR2 is SQIVND (reference sequence). In nucleotides, the CDR3 is TGTGCCAGTAGTATAGGACAGTCCTACGAGCAGTACTTC. This translates into CASSIGQSYEQYF. Variable domain in full (rest from reference TRBV19 and TRBJ2-7): DGGITQSPKYLFRKEGQNVTLSCEQNLNHDAMYWYRQDPGQGLRLIYYSQIVNDFQKGDIAEGYSVSREKKESFPLTVTSAQKNPTAFYLCASSIGQSYEQYFGPGTRLTVT.

The V call is TRBV2, the J call TRBJ2-7; unclear D gene. Trimming shortened V by 11 bases and J by 0 bases, and 14 bases separated the two germline ends. CDR1 and CDR2 (germline): SNHLY, FYNNEI. The CDR3 consists of 13 residues. The CDR3 loop is CASLARSSYEQYF. CDR3 sequence (DNA): TGTGCCTCCCTCGCGCGGAGCTCCTACGAGCAGTACTTC.

The chain couples TRBV7-9 to TRBJ2-7; D tentatively fits TRBD1 or TRBD2 (5 bases each). The CDR3 length is 15 residues. The V gene lost 4 bases and the J gene lost 1 base, with 14 bases spanning the gap. In germline, CDR1 is SEHNR, CDR2 FQNEAQ (reference sequence). The CDR3 coding sequence is TGTGCCAGCAGCTCCCGGGGCCAAAAATCCTACGAGCAGTACTTC. It encodes CASSSRGQKSYEQYF.

The V gene is TRBV18, the J gene TRBJ2-5; 13 bases are shared with TRBD2. From germline, CDR1 is KGHSH and CDR2 LQKENI. The junction had 3 bases not matched to a gene; V was cut back by 3 bases and J by 5 bases. This CDR3 contains 15 residues. This CDR3 is CASSPTSGGTETQYF. CDR3 nucleotides: TGTGCCAGCTCACCGACTAGCGGGGGGACCGAGACCCAGTACTTC.

The chain couples TRBV7-4 to TRBJ1-1; D is perhaps TRBD1 (5 bases). This CDR3 is built from 16 residues. Germline V CDR1 and CDR2: SGHVT, SQSDAQ. V lost 5 bases and J lost 4, with 20 bases in between. DNA for the CDR3: TGTGCCAGCAGCCCCTACCGCCCCGCAGGGCTCACTGAAGCTTTCTTT. Its protein is CASSPYRPAGLTEAFF.

This clone was recorded only once. CDR3 protein: CASSPDKGIYEQYF. The CDR3 DNA is TGTGCCAGCAGCCCTGACAAGGGAATTTACGAGCAGTACTTC. The V and J genes are TRBV5-4 and TRBJ2-7; D is unclear. There are 14 residues in the CDR3. Trimming removed 4 bases from V and 4 bases from J, with 15 bases in between. Germline CDR1 reads SGHNT; CDR2 reads YYREEE (reference sequence).

The chain has TRBV19 and TRBJ2-1; TRBD2 matches 10 bases. The CDR3 is made up of 16 amino acids. Losses at the gene ends were 1 base for V and 8 bases for J; bases not matched to a gene: 8. Germline V lookup: CDR1 LNHDA, CDR2 SQIVND (reference sequence). Written as DNA, the CDR3 is TGTGCCAGTAGTATAGGAGGGACTAGCGTTTTCGATGAGCAGTTCTTC. Translated, it gives CASSIGGTSVFDEQFF.

The chain is built from TRBV9 and TRBJ1-1; 9 positions agree with TRBD1. CDR3 length: 17 amino acids. V trimming: 3 bases; J trimming: 5 bases; junction bases outside the gene matches: 14. The germline CDR1 and CDR2 sequences are SGDLS and YYNGEE. CDR3 amino acids: CASSENPGQGSGTEAFF. The DNA for the CDR3 is TGTGCCAGCAGCGAAAACCCGGGACAGGGTTCGGGAACTGAAGCTTTCTTT. Filled out from reference TRBV9 and TRBJ1-1, the complete variable domain reads DSGVTQTPKHLITATGQRVTLRCSPRSGDLSVYWYQQSLDQGLQFLIQYYNGEERAKGNILERFSAQQFPDLHSELNLSSLELGDSALYFCASSENPGQGSGTEAFFGQGTRLTVV.

This clone was counted between two and nine times. The gene calls are TRBV6-5 and TRBJ2-7, with TRBD1 identical over 8 bases. The length of the CDR3 is 14 residues. Per the germline V gene, CDR1 is MNHEY and CDR2 is SVGAGI. The V and J ends lost 8 bases and 2 bases, in that order; junction bases with no gene match: 8. The CDR3 region is CASSGTGATYEQYF. The CDR3, as DNA: TGTGCCAGCTCCGGGACAGGCGCTACCTACGAGCAGTACTTC.

This sequence joins TRBV29-1 and TRBJ1-2; D is possibly TRBD1 (6 bases). The CDR3 spans 11 residues. Germline V lookup: CDR1 SQVTM, CDR2 ANQGSEA. Deletions cut 7 bases from V and 6 bases from J, with 12 bases between. CDR3 region: CSGRTEDGYTF. The CDR3 DNA reads TGCAGCGGACGGACAGAAGATGGCTACACCTTC.

This chain joins TRBV2 and TRBJ2-3; the D gene is possibly TRBD1 (6 bases). With 6 bases removed from V and 0 bases from J, the gap between germline ends came to 10 bases. The CDR3 contains 14 residues. CDR1 and CDR2 (germline): SNHLY, FYNNEI. The CDR3 DNA reads as TGTGCCAGCAGGGACAGAGCTAGCACAGATACGCAGTATTTT. As protein: CASRDRASTDTQYF. The variable domain in full, completed from reference TRBV2 and TRBJ2-3, reads EPEVTQTPSHQVTQMGQEVILRCVPISNHLYFYWYRQILGQKVEFLVSFYNNEISEKSEIFDDQFSVERPDGSNFTLKIRSTKLEDSAMYFCASRDRASTDTQYFGPGTRLTVL.

The sample holds a few counts of this clone. The chain links TRBV6-4 to TRBJ1-6; 11 nucleotides align to TRBD1. The germline V gene has CDR1 MRHNA and CDR2 SNTAGT. The CDR3 spans 15 residues. J was trimmed by 8 bases and V by 6 bases; bases with no gene match: 6. The DNA of the CDR3 is TGTGCCAGCAGCGGCCGGACAGGGGGCGATTCACCCCTCCACTTT. This codes for CASSGRTGGDSPLHF.

The chain couples TRBV6-9 to TRBJ2-6; unclear D gene. Trimming removed 5 bases from V and 5 bases from J, with 22 bases in between. Germline V lookup: CDR1 MNHGY, CDR2 SVAAGI. CDR3 length equals 18 residues. DNA for the CDR3: TGTGCCAGCAGTGCCAGCCAGTTACGACAAAGTCGGGCCAACGTCCTGACTTTC. This encodes CASSASQLRQSRANVLTF.

This chain joins TRBV27 and TRBJ2-5; weak D call: TRBD2 (7 bases). Trimming shortened V by 3 bases and J by 4 bases, and 12 bases separated the two germline ends. This CDR3 spans 14 amino acids. Looked up from germline, CDR1 is MNHEY and CDR2 is SMNVEV (reference sequence). The CDR3 loop is CASSFEGGRETQYF. The CDR3 nucleotides are TGTGCCAGCAGTTTTGAGGGGGGGAGAGAGACCCAGTACTTC.